Below, 2 T cell receptor beta chains from the same sample are listed, as sequenced in a study of OX40 agonist ivuxolimab in advanced cancers. The data were produced by immunoSEQ multiplex PCR, yet TCRdb's version contains in-frame clones alone and is incomplete. Here the sample spans about 19,000 clones, approximately 73% being singletons. Material: CD4+ or CD8+ T cells sorted from blood, obtained in a trial of the OX40 agonist ivuxolimab. All receptors derive from an adult with an advanced solid tumor such as melanoma, head and neck, liver or kidney cancer.

A few counts support this clone. The same CDR3 is also encoded by other DNA sequences in this sample. V gene TRBV19 combines with J gene TRBJ1-5; D unclear. CDR3 size: 13 residues. Deletions cut 3 bases from V and 5 bases from J, with 8 bases between. Germline-derived CDR1 and CDR2 are LNHDA and SQIVND (reference sequence). Here the CDR3 reads CASSILGDQPQHF. CDR3 nucleotide sequence: TGTGCCAGTAGTATTTTGGGTGATCAGCCCCAGCATTTT.

The CDR3, as DNA: TGTGCCAGTAGTATTAAGGGGACGAGCGGGGAGCTGTTTTTT. Amino acid sequence: CASSIKGTSGELFF. The chain has TRBV19 and TRBJ2-2, with D tentatively TRBD1 or TRBD2 (5 bases each). The V and J ends lost 3 bases and 7 bases respectively, with 12 bases between them. The CDR3 has 14 residues. CDR1 and CDR2 (germline): LNHDA, SQIVND (reference sequence).